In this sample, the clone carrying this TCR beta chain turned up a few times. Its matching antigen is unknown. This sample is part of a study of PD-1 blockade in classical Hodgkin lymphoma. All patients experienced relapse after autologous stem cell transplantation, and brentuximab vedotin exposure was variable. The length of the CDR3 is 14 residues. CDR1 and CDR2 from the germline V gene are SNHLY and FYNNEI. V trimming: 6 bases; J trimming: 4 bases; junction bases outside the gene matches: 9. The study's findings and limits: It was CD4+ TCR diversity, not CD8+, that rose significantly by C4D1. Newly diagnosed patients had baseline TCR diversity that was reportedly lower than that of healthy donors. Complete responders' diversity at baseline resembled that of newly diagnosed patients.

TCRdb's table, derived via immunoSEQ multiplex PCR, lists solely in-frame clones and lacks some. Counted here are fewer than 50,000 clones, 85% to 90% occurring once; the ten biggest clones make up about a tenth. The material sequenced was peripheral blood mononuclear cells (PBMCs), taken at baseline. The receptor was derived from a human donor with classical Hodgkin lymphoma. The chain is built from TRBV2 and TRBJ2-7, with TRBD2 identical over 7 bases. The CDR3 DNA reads TGTGCCAGCAGGGACGGGACTAAGCCTTACGAGCAGTACTTC. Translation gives CASRDGTKPYEQYF. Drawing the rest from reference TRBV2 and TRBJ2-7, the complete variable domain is EPEVTQTPSHQVTQMGQEVILRCVPISNHLYFYWYRQILGQKVEFLVSFYNNEISEKSEIFDDQFSVERPDGSNFTLKIRSTKLEDSAMYFCASRDGTKPYEQYFGPGTRLTVT.